This paragraph covers one T cell receptor (beta chain) sequence. In germline, CDR1 is SGHNT, CDR2 YYREEE (reference sequence). The CDR3 has 16 amino acids. V shed 4 bases and J 0 bases; nucleotides not matched to a gene: 4. Seattle-derived patients entered the study during active infection and were followed longitudinally. Per the authors' pipeline: Amplifying reference gene primers gave estimates of nucleated cell counts. Produced via immunoSEQ multiplex PCR; TCRdb's table is partial and in-frame only. V and J calls and clone size are copied from that table; D and trimming were computed from the DNA. The top ten hold more than 9% of the sample, which has 350,000 or so clones, approximately 89% seen once. This entry is derived from a study of blood T cell repertoires in COVID-19. For the study at large: Samples taken during acute and convalescent COVID-19 were collected in the United States, Italy and Spain. Sample material is recorded as cDNA or gDNA derived from T cells, B-cell-depleted T cells, or PBMCs.

This chain joins TRBV5-4 and TRBJ1-3, with TRBD1 identical over 10 bases. This receptor was obtained from a woman in her 30s with COVID-19, enrolled during active disease. The sequencing sample was made of peripheral blood. In nucleotides, the CDR3 is TGTGCCAGCAGCCGGGACAGGGGCCGCTCTGGAAACACCATATATTTT. Its protein is CASSRDRGRSGNTIYF.